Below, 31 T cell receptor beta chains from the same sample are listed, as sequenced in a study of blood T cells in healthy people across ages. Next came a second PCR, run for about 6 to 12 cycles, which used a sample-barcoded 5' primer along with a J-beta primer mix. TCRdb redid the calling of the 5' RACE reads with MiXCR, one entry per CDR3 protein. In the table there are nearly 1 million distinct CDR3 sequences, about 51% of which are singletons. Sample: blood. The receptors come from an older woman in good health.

CDR3 amino acids: CASSPQSVLLDEQYF. The CDR3 nucleotides are TGTGCCAGCAGTCCTCAGTCGGTATTGTTGGACGAGCAGTACTTC. The chain joins TRBV28 to TRBJ2-7; D is unresolved. The V gene's germline CDR1 is MDHEN and CDR2 SYDVKM. The CDR3 covers 15 residues. V was shortened by 5 bases and J by 5 bases, with 19 bases between the two germline ends.

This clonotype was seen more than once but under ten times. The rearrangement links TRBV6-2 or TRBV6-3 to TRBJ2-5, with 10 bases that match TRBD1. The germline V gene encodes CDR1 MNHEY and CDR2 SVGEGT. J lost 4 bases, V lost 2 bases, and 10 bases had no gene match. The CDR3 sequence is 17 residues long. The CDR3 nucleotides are TGTGCCAGCAGTTACCGTCGTGACAGGGGGCAGATAGAGACCCAGTACTTC. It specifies CASSYRRDRGQIETQYF.

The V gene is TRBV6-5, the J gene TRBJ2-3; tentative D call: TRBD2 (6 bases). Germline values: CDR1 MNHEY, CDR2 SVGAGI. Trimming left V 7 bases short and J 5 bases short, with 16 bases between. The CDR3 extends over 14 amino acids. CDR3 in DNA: TGTGCCAGCACTAGGGAGGCGCAGGGAGATACGCAGTATTTT. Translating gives CASTREAQGDTQYF.

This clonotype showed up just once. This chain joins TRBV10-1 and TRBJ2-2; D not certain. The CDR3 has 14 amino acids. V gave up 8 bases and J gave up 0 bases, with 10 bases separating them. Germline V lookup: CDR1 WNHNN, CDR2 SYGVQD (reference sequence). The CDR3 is CASARSSNTGELFF. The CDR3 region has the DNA TGCGCCAGCGCCCGTAGTTCGAACACCGGGGAGCTGTTTTTT.

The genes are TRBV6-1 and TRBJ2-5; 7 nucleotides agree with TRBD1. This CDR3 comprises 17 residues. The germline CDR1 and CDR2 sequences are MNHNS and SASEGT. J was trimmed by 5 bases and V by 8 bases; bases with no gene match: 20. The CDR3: CASRDTPTGIFRETQYF. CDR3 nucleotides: TGTGCCAGCCGGGATACTCCGACAGGGATCTTCCGGGAGACCCAGTACTTC.

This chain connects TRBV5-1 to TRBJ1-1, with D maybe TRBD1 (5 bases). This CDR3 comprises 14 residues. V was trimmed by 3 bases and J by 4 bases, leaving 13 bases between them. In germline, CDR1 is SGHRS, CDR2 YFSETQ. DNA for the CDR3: TGCGCCAGCAGCTGGGACGGGGGACGCACTGAAGCTTTCTTT. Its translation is CASSWDGGRTEAFF. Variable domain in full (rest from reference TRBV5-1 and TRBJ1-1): KAGVTQTPRYLIKTRGQQVTLSCSPISGHRSVSWYQQTPGQGLQFLFEYFSETQRNKGNFPGRFSGRQFSNSRSEMNVSTLELGDSALYLCASSWDGGRTEAFFGQGTRLTVV.

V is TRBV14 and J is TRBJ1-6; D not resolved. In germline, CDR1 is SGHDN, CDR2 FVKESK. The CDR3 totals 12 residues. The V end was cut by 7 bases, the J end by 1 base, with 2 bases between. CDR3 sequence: CASKSYNSPLHF. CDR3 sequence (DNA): TGTGCCAGCAAGTCCTATAATTCACCCCTCCACTTT. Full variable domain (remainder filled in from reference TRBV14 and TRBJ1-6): EAGVTQFPSHSVIEKGQTVTLRCDPISGHDNLYWYRRVMGKEIKFLLHFVKESKQDESGMPNNRFLAERTGGTYSTLKVQPAELEDSGVYFCASKSYNSPLHFGNGTRLTVT.

The CDR3 spells CASSQKAAVFQRGELFF. CDR3 nucleotide sequence: TGCGCCAGCAGCCAAAAAGCGGCGGTTTTCCAACGCGGGGAGCTGTTTTTT. The J gene is TRBJ2-2, the V gene TRBV4-1, with a tentative D call TRBD2 (5 bases). CDR1 is MGHRA and CDR2 is YSYEKL in the germline V gene. Trimming shortened V by 2 bases and J by 7 bases, and 20 bases separated the two germline ends. CDR3 length equals 17 residues.

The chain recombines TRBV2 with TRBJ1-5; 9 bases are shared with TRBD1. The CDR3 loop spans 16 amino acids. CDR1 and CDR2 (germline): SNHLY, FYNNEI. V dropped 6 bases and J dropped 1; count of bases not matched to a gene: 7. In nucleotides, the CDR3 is TGTGCCAGCAGGACCACAGGGGGCTCGAGCAATCAGCCCCAGCATTTT. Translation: CASRTTGGSSNQPQHF.

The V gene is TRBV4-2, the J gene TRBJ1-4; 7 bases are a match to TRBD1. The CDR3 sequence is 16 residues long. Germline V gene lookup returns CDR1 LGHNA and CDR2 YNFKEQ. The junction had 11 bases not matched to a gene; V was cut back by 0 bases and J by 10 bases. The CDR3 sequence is CASSQDSDRVSGKLFF. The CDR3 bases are TGTGCCAGCAGCCAAGACTCCGACAGGGTCAGTGGAAAACTGTTTTTT.

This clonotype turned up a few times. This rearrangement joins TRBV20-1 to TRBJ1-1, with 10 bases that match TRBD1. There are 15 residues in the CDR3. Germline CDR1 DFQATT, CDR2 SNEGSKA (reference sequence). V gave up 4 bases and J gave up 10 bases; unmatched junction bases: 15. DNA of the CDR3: TGCAGTGCTAAGGCGTTCCCAGACAGGGGGCAGGGAGCTTTCTTT. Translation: CSAKAFPDRGQGAFF.

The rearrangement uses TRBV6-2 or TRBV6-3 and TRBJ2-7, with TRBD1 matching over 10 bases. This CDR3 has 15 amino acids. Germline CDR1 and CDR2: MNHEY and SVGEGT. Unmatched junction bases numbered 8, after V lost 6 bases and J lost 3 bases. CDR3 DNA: TGTGCCAGCAGACACCGGGACAGGGGCTTCTACGAGCAGTACTTC. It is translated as CASRHRDRGFYEQYF.

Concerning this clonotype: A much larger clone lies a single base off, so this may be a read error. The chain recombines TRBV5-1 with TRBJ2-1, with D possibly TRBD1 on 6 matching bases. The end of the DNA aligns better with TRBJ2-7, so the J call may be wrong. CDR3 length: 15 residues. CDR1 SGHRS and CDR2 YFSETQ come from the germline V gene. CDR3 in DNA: TGCGCCAGCATCCCGGGGCAGGGGAACTACAATGAGCAGTACTTC. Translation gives CASIPGQGNYNEQYF.

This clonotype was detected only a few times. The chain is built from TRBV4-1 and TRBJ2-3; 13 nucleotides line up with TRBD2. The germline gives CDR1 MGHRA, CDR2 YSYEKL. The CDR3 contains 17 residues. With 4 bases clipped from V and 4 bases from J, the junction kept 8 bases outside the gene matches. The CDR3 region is CASSPTGLAGDADTQYF. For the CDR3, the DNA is TGCGCCAGCAGCCCCACCGGACTAGCGGGAGATGCAGATACGCAGTATTTT.

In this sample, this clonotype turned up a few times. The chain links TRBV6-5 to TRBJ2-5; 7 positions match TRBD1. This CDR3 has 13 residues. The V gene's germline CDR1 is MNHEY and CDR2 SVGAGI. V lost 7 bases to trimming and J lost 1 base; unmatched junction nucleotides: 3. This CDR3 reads CASKRTGQETQYF. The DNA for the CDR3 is TGTGCCAGCAAAAGGACAGGCCAAGAGACCCAGTACTTC.

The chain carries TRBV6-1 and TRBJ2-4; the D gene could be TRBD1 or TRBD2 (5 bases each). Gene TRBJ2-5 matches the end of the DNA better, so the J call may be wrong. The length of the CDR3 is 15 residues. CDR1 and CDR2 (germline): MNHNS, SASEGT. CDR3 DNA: TGTGCCAGCAGTGAAGGGGGGAGCTATAGAGAGACCCAGTACTTC. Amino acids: CASSEGGSYRETQYF.

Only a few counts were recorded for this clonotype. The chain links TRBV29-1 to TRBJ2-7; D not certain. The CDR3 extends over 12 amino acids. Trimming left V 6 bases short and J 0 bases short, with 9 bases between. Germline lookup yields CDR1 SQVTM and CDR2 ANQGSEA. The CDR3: CSVWAPSYEQYF. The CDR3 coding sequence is TGCAGCGTGTGGGCCCCCTCCTACGAGCAGTACTTC.

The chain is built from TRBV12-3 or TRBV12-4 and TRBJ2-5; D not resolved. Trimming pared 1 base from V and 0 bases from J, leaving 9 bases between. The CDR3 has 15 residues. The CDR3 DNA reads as TGTGCCAGCAGTTTAGGTCCCGTGTACCAAGAGACCCAGTACTTC. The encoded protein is CASSLGPVYQETQYF.

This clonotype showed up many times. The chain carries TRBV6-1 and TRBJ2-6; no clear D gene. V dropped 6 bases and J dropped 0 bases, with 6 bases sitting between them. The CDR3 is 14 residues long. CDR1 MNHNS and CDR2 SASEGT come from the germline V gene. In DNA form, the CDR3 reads TGTGCCAGCAGGGCTGACTCTGGGGCCAACGTCCTGACTTTC. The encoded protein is CASRADSGANVLTF.

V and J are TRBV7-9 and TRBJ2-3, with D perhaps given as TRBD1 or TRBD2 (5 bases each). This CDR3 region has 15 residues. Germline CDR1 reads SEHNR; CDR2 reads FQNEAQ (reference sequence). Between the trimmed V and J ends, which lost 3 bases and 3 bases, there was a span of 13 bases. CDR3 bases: TGTGCCAGCAGCTTCGTGCAGGGAGAGACAGATACGCAGTATTTT. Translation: CASSFVQGETDTQYF. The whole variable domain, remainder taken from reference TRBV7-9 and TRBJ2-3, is DTGVSQNPRHKITKRGQNVTFRCDPISEHNRLYWYRQTLGQGPEFLTYFQNEAQLEKSRLLSDRFSAERPKGSFSTLEIQRTEQGDSAMYLCASSFVQGETDTQYFGPGTRLTVL.

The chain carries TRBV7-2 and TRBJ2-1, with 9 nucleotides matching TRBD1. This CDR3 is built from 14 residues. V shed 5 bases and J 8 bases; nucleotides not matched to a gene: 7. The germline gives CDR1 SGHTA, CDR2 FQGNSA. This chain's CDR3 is CASSIRDRDHEQFF. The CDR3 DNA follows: TGTGCCAGCAGCATCCGGGACAGGGACCATGAGCAGTTCTTC.

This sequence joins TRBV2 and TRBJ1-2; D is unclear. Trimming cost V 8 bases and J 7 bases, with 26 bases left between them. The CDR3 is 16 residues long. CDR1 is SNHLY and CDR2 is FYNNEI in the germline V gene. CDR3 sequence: CASYYKGSRKISGYTF. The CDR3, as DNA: TGTGCCAGCTATTACAAGGGAAGCAGGAAGATCAGTGGCTACACCTTC.

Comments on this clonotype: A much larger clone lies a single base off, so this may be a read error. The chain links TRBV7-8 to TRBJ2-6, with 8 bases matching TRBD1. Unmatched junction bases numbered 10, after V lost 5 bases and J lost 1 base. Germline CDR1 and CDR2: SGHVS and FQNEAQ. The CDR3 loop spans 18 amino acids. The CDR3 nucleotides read TGTGCCAGCAGCACGTCCTTGACAGGGGCGTCTGGGGCCAACGTCCTGACTTTC. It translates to CASSTSLTGASGANVLTF.

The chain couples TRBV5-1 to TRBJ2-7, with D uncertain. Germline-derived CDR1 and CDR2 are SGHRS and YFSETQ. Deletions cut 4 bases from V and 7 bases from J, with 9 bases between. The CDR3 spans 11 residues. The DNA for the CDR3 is TGCGCCAGCAGCCACTCTACAGAGCAGTACTTC. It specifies CASSHSTEQYF.

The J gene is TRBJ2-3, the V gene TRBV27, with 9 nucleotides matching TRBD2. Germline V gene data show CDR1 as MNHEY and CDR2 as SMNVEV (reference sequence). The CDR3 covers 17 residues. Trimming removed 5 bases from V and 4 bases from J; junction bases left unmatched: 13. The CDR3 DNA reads TGTGCCAGCAGTCATATCCCCCCGAAGCGGGAGGCAGATACGCAGTATTTT. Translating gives CASSHIPPKREADTQYF.

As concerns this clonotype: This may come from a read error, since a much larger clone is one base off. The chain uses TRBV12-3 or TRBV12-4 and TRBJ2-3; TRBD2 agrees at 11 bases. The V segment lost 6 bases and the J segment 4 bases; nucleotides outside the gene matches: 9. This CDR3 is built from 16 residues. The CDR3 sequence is CASRTGTSGIADTQYF. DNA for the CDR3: TGTGCCAGCAGGACCGGGACTAGCGGAATCGCAGATACGCAGTATTTT.

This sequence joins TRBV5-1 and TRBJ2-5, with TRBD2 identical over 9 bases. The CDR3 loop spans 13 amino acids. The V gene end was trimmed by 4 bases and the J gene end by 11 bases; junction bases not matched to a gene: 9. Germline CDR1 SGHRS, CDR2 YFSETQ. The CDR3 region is CASSIAGAKKQYF. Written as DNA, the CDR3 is TGCGCCAGCAGCATAGCGGGAGCCAAGAAGCAGTACTTC.

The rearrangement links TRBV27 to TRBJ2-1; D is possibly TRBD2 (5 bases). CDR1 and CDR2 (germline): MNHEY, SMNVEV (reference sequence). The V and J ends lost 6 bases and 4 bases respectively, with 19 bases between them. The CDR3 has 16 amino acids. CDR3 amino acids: CASRIESGSAYNEQFF. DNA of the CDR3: TGTGCCAGCAGGATAGAGAGTGGGAGTGCGTACAATGAGCAGTTCTTC.

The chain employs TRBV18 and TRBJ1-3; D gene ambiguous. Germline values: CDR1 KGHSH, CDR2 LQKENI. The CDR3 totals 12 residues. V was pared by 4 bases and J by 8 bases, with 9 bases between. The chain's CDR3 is CASSQNVDTIYF. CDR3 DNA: TGTGCCAGCTCACAAAACGTGGACACCATATATTTT.

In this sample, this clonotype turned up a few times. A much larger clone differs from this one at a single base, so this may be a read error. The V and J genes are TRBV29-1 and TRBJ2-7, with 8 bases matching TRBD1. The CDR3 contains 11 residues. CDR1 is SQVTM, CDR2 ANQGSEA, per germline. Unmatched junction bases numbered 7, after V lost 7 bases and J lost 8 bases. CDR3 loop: CSGGDRIQQYF. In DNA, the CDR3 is TGCAGCGGGGGGGACAGGATACAGCAGTACTTC.

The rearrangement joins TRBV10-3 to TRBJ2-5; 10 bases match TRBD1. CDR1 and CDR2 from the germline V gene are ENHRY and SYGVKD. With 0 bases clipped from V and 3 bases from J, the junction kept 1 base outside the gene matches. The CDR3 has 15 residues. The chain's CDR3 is CAISESGTGEETQYF. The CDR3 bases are TGTGCCATCAGTGAGTCGGGGACAGGGGAAGAGACCCAGTACTTC.